The TCR beta chain under discussion was sequenced for a study of early T cells in non-severe SARS-CoV-2 infection (dated by TCRdb to the early 2020s). Study-level background: Because TCR sequencing relied on bulk RNA taken from unsorted whole blood, pairing of alpha and beta chains was not possible. What the study reported, not specific to this receptor: VDJdb matching was skewed toward anti-spike CD8 responses, so virus-specific expansions were likely underestimated and private and CD4 specificities were missed.

This was a case-control study nested in a cohort of healthcare workers in London, UK, who had nasopharyngeal swab PCR tests and blood samples taken every week. Healthcare workers were recruited during the week of the UK lockdown, between 23 and 31 March 2020, and followed weekly for up to roughly 15 weeks. Of note for this clonotype: Its antigen is not yet known. No clone much larger than this one lies a single base away; base qualities are absent.

The CDR3 measures 13 amino acids from cysteine to phenylalanine. Kept here is only the CDR3 DNA, which spans 39 bases and is read in frame from base 1. Cut back by 7 bases and 3 bases, the V and J ends lie 15 bases apart. The germline V gene encodes CDR1 SQVTM and CDR2 ANQGSEA. Receptors were amplified or captured by 5' RACE. Instrument used: NextSeq 500. To correct for sequencing error and PCR bias, the TCR library protocol tagged individual cDNA molecules with unique molecular identifiers. Both TCR alpha and beta chains were sequenced, and tight co-correlation was observed between alpha and beta sequence abundances in each sample. Concerning the study's data processing: Decombinator V4 was used to perform V gene, J gene and CDR3 annotation of TCR sequences. Expanded TCRs were defined as changing significantly between any two time points under a Poisson model with p below 0.0001. TCR abundances were normalised to the total number of TCRs sequenced per sample and were expressed as counts per million. TRAV1-2 paired with TRAJ12, TRAJ20 or TRAJ33 defined MAIT TCRs, while TRAV10 paired with TRAJ18 defined iNKT TCRs. VDJdb, accessed 1 November 2021, was searched for CMV, EBV and SARS-CoV-2 annotated TCRs, with TCRs annotated for multiple antigens excluded. The raw public reads went through TCRdb reprocessing: fastp at Q25, MiXCR clone calling, in-frame beta chains kept. CDR3 protein duplicates are merged, each entry listing the most common genes and DNA. TCRdb's processing, not the study's, gives the V and J calls here. The table for this sample lists 70,000 to 85,000 distinct CDR3 sequences; approximately 5% of them were counted only once. 7.3% of the sample belongs to the ten largest clones.

The chain is assembled from TRBV29-1 and TRBJ1-1; no D gene call is confident. The TCR was taken from an adult who was a healthcare worker with PCR-confirmed SARS-CoV-2 infection or an uninfected control (not recorded which). The sequencing here drew on whole blood, taken at baseline. The base sequence is TGCAGCGCCGAGCGGGGATCGGACACTGAAGCTTTCTTT. Its amino acids are CSAERGSDTEAFF.